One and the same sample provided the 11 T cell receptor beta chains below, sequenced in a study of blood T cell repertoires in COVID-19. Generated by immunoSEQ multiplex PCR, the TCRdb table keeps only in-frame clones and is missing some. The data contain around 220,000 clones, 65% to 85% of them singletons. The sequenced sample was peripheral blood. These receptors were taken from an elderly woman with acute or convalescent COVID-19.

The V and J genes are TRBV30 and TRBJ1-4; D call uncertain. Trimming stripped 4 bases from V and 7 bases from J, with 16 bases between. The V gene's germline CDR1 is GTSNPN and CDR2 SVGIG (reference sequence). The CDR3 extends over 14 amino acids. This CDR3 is CAWKRGTYGEKLFF. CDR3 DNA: TGTGCCTGGAAAAGAGGAACATACGGTGAAAAACTGTTTTTT.

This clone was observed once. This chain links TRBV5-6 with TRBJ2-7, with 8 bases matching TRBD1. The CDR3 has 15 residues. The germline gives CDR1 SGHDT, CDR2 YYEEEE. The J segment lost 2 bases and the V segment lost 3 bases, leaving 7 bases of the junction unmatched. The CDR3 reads CASSWGTGRTYEQYF. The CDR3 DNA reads TGTGCCAGCAGCTGGGGGACAGGTCGTACCTACGAGCAGTACTTC.

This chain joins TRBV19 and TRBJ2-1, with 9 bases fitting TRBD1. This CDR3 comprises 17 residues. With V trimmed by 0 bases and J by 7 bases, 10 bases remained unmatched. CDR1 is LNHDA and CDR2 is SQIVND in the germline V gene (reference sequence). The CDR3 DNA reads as TGTGCCAGTAGTATAGATTGGGGGACAGGGACAGGGAATGAGCAGTTCTTC. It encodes CASSIDWGTGTGNEQFF. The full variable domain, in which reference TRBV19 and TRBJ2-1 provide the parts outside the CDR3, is DGGITQSPKYLFRKEGQNVTLSCEQNLNHDAMYWYRQDPGQGLRLIYYSQIVNDFQKGDIAEGYSVSREKKESFPLTVTSAQKNPTAFYLCASSIDWGTGTGNEQFFGPGTRLTVL.

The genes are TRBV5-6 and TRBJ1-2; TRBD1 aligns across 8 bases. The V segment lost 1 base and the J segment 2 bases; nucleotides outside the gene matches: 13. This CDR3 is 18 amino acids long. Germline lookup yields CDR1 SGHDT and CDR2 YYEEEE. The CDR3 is CASSLRGLTGDGNYGYTF. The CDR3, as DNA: TGTGCCAGCAGCTTGAGGGGACTGACAGGGGACGGAAACTATGGCTACACCTTC.

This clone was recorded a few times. CDR3 region: CASSHSVPTEQFF. DNA of the CDR3: TGTGCCAGCAGCCACTCGGTCCCCACTGAGCAGTTCTTC. The V and J genes are TRBV14 and TRBJ2-1; no definite D call. Trimming cost V 3 bases and J 9 bases, with 12 bases left between them. This CDR3 comprises 13 residues. Germline CDR1 is SGHDN and CDR2 is FVKESK.

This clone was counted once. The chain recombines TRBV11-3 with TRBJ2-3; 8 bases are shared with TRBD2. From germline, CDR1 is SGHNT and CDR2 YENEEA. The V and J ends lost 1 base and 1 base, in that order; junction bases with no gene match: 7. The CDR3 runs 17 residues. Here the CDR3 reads CASSLVGSGVGTDTQYF. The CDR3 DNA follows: TGTGCCAGCAGCTTAGTTGGTAGCGGGGTGGGCACAGATACGCAGTATTTT.

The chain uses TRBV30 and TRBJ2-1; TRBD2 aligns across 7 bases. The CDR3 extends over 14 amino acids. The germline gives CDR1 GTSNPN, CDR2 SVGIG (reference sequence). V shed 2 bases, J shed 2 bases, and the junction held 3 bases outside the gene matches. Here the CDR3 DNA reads TGTGCCTGGAGTTCTAGCGGTCCCTACAATGAGCAGTTCTTC. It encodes CAWSSSGPYNEQFF.

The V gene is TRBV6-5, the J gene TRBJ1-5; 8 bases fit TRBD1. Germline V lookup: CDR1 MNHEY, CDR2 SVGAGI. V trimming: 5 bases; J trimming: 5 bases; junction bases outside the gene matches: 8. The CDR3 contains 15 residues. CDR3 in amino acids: CASSKTQGAHQPQHF. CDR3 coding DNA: TGTGCCAGCAGTAAGACGCAGGGGGCCCATCAGCCCCAGCATTTT.

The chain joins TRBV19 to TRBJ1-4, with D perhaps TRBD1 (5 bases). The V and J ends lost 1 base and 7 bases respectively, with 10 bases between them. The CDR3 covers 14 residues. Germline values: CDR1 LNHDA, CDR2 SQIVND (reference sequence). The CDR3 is CASSIGQGGEKLFF. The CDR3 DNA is TGTGCCAGTAGTATAGGTCAGGGTGGTGAAAAACTGTTTTTT. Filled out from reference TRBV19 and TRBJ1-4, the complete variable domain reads DGGITQSPKYLFRKEGQNVTLSCEQNLNHDAMYWYRQDPGQGLRLIYYSQIVNDFQKGDIAEGYSVSREKKESFPLTVTSAQKNPTAFYLCASSIGQGGEKLFFGSGTQLSVL.

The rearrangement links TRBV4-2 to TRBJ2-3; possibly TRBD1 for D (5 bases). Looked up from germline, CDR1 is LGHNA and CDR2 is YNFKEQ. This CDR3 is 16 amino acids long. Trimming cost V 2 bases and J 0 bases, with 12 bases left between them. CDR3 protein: CASSQQQDPSTDTQYF. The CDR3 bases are TGTGCCAGCAGCCAACAACAGGACCCTAGCACAGATACGCAGTATTTT.

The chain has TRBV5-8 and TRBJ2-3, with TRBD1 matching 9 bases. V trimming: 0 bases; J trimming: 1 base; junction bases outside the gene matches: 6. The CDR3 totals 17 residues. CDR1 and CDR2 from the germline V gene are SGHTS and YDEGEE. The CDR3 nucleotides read TGTGCCAGCAGCTTGGCAGGACAGGGGACCCGCACAGATACGCAGTATTTT. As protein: CASSLAGQGTRTDTQYF. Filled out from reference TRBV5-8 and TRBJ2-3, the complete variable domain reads EAGVTQSPTHLIKTRGQQATLRCSPISGHTSVYWYQQALGLGLQFLLWYDEGEERNRGNFPPRFSGRQFPNYSSELNVNALELEDSALYLCASSLAGQGTRTDTQYFGPGTRLTVL.